Detailed here is one TCR beta chain. Its antigen remains unidentified. The repertoire was sequenced with immunoSEQ multiplex PCR; TCRdb's copy has only in-frame clones and lacks some. The sample lists 55,000 to 75,000 clones, 82% occurring once. This record comes from a study of OX40 agonist ivuxolimab in advanced cancers. Germline V lookup: CDR1 MDHEN, CDR2 SYDVKM. V was pared by 3 bases and J by 4 bases, with 9 bases of the junction left unmatched. This CDR3 is 15 amino acids long. Findings and caveats of the study: Clonal expansion by week 6 occurred in CD4+ and CD8+ blood T cells (at 0.1 to 3.0 mg/kg). The study did not work out the antigen specificity of the expanded peripheral T cells. People who partly responded at 0.1-3.0 mg/kg had some of the least clonal expansion seen. The study found that CD8+ T cells averaged more expanded clones than CD4+.

Sample: CD4+ or CD8+ T cells sorted from blood, taken in a trial of the OX40 agonist ivuxolimab. The V and J genes are TRBV28 and TRBJ2-7; 7 nucleotides align to TRBD2. The TCR was taken from an adult with an advanced solid tumor such as melanoma, head and neck, liver or kidney cancer. The CDR3 is CASSLWGGGRYEQYF. The CDR3 DNA reads TGTGCCAGCAGTTTGTGGGGGGGAGGACGTTACGAGCAGTACTTC.